This TCR beta chain emerged from a study of T cell changes during pregnancy in multiple sclerosis. Germline trimming cut 2 bases from V and 11 bases from J; bases unmatched to any gene: 11. Germline V gene lookup returns CDR1 LNHNV and CDR2 YYDKDF (reference sequence). CDR3 length equals 14 residues. Libraries were prepared by immunoSEQ multiplex PCR; TCRdb keeps only in-frame clonotypes and omits some of them. The sample records more than 35,000 clones, 90% being singletons. This clonotype was obtained from a female donor with multiple sclerosis, enrolled in a pregnancy study. This chain links TRBV15 with TRBJ1-1, with 7 bases aligning to TRBD1. Material: CD4+ T cells from peripheral blood mononuclear cells, obtained in the second trimester of pregnancy. The CDR3 sequence is CATSRPDWDSGAFF. In DNA form, the CDR3 reads TGTGCCACCAGCAGACCGGACTGGGACAGTGGGGCTTTCTTT.